The clone carrying this TCR beta chain has ten or more counts. V lost 4 bases to trimming and J lost 0 bases, with 12 bases between them. CDR3 length: 15 amino acids. Per the germline V gene, CDR1 is SGHDT and CDR2 is YYEEEE. The sequenced material, unsorted PBMC DNA, was run on ten immunoSEQ deep assay plates. Original data processing: Filtering was not the same, since immunoSEQ gave junction-only sequences without quality scores. Sequencing used immunoSEQ multiplex PCR; TCRdb keeps in-frame clones, though not all of them. The V and J calls and clone size are taken from that table; D and trimming were inferred from the DNA. The repertoire includes approximately 500,000 clones, 75% to 80% of them detected once, and around 12% sits in the top ten. This sample is part of a study of shared clonotypes between healthy human individuals. Without sorting, samples used tens of millions of PBMCs for genomic DNA.

The rearrangement joins TRBV5-6 to TRBJ2-3, with no clear D. The sample taken for sequencing was PBMCs. The sequence derives from a woman between 40 and 55 years old in good health. Some clones in this sample may be carry-over from other donors' samples. The CDR3 sequence is CASSVTAGSTDTQYF. CDR3 sequence (DNA): TGTGCCAGCAGCGTTACGGCAGGCAGCACAGATACGCAGTATTTT.